The sample holds a few counts of the clone carrying this T cell receptor beta chain. Its target is unknown. This specimen belongs to a study of beta chain features in type 1 diabetes. Study-wide results and caveats: Shortening that was moderate but significant affected the TCRB CDR3s of Type 1 diabetes patients in all four CD4+ subsets. Patients and controls would be equally affected if PCR favored shorter templates.

Every bit of the isolated RNA underwent reverse transcription, so sequencing read expressed TCRB transcripts. Only in-frame clones appear in the TCRdb table, and some are missing; sequencing was by immunoSEQ multiplex PCR. The sample holds about 230,000 clones; 16% are singletons and the top ten take about 0.085%. Trimming removed 2 bases at V and 4 bases at J, with 11 bases between. The germline V gene has CDR1 SQVTM and CDR2 ANQGSEA. This CDR3 contains 14 residues. The receptor was derived from a man aged 30-40 years with type 1 diabetes. The chain joins TRBV29-1 to TRBJ1-4; tentative D call: TRBD1 (5 bases). Sequencing was done on a sample of naive CD4+ T cells from blood. CDR3 nucleotide sequence: TGCAGCGTTGAATTGGGGGGTGATAATGAAAAACTGTTTTTT. The encoded protein is CSVELGGDNEKLFF.